Given below is one TCR beta chain in context. Its antigen is not identified. TCRdb ran MiXCR on the reads and lists one entry per CDR3 protein. The sample lists hundreds of thousands of distinct CDR3 sequences; under 40% were seen once. Germline CDR1 is SEHNR and CDR2 is FQNEAQ (reference sequence). The germline V and J ends were trimmed by 1 base and 0 bases, with 9 bases remaining between them. The CDR3 sequence is 15 residues long. The data were obtained in a study of T cell repertoires in cytomegalovirus infection. Study at large: CMV epitopes that were recently identified and HLA-C-restricted were used alongside well-studied HLA-B-restricted ones.

Findings and limits, study-wide: HLA-C-restricted, CMV-specific TCR beta clonotypes were dominant ex vivo.

This rearrangement joins TRBV7-9 to TRBJ1-2, with D unclear. The source of this sequence is a human donor in good health (CMV status not recorded). Some clones in this sample may be carry-over from other donors' samples. Sequences were derived from cultured CD8+ T cells from PBMCs, sampled from culture after CMV antigen stimulation. This CDR3 is CASSLGSDANYGYTF. The DNA of the CDR3 is TGTGCCAGCAGCTTAGGCTCAGACGCTAACTATGGCTACACCTTC.